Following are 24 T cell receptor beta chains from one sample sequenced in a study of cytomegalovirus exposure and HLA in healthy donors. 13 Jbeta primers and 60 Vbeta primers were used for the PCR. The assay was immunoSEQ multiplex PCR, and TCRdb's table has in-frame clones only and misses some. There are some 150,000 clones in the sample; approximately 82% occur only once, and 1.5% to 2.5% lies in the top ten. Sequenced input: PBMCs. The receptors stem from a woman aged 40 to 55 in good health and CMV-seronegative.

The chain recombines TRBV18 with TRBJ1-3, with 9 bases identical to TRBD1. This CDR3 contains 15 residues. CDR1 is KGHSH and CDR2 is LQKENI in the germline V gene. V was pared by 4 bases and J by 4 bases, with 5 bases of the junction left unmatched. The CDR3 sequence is CASSQQGAIGNTIYF. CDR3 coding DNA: TGTGCCAGCTCACAACAGGGGGCTATCGGAAACACCATATATTTT.

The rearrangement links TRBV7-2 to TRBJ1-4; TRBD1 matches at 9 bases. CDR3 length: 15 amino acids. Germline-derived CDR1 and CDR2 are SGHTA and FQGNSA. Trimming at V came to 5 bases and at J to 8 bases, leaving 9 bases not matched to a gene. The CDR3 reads CASSAGTGRQEKLFF. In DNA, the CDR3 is TGTGCCAGCAGCGCTGGGACAGGGCGCCAGGAAAAACTGTTTTTT.

As DNA, the CDR3 is TGTGCCAGCAGTGAGGAGAAAACCCCCACCCAGTACTTC. This translates into CASSEEKTPTQYF. The J gene is TRBJ2-5, the V gene TRBV2; D gene ambiguous. The CDR3 loop spans 13 amino acids. Trimming stripped 3 bases from V and 8 bases from J, with 13 bases between. Germline V gene sequence: CDR1 SNHLY, CDR2 FYNNEI. Full variable domain (missing parts from reference TRBV2 and TRBJ2-5): EPEVTQTPSHQVTQMGQEVILRCVPISNHLYFYWYRQILGQKVEFLVSFYNNEISEKSEIFDDQFSVERPDGSNFTLKIRSTKLEDSAMYFCASSEEKTPTQYFGPGTRLLVL.

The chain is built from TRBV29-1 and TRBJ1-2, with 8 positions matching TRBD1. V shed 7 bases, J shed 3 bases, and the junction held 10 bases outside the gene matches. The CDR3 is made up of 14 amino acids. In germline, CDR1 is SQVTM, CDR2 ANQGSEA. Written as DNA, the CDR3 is TGCAGCGCCTCCCAGACAGGGGATGACTATGGCTACACCTTC. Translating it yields CSASQTGDDYGYTF.

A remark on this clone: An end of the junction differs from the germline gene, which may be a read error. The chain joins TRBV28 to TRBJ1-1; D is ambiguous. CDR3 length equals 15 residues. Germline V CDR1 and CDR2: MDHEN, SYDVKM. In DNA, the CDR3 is TGTGCCAGCAGTTTACCCACTTCCATGAATACTGAAGCTTTCTTT. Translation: CASSLPTSMNTEAFF.

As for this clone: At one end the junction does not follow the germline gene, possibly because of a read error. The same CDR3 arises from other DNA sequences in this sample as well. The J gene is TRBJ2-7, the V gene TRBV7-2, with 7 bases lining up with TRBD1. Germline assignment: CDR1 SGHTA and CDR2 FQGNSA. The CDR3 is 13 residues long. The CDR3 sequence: CASTPGQTTEQYF. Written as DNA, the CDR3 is TGCGCCAGCACACCGGGACAGACTACCGAGCAGTACTTC.

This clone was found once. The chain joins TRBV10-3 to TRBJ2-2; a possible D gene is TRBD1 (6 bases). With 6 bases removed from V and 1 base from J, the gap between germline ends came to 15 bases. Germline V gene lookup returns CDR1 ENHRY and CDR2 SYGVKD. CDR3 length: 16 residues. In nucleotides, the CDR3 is TGTGCCATCAGCAAGCTACAGGGAAAGAACACCGGGGAGCTGTTTTTT. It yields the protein CAISKLQGKNTGELFF.

CDR3 protein: CASSMDIPSSYEQYF. The CDR3 DNA reads TGTGCCAGTAGTATGGACATCCCGAGCTCCTACGAGCAGTACTTC. The rearrangement joins TRBV19 to TRBJ2-7; D perhaps matches TRBD1 (5 bases). Trimming left V 3 bases short and J 0 bases short, with 12 bases between. This CDR3 is 15 amino acids long. The germline CDR1 and CDR2 sequences are LNHDA and SQIVND (reference sequence).

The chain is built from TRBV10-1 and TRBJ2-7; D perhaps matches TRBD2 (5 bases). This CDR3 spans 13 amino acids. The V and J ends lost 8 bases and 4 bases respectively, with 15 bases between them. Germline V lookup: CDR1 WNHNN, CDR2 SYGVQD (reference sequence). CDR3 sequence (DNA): TGCGCCAGCCTGGCGTGGGAGAGGTACGAGCAGTACTTC. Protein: CASLAWERYEQYF.

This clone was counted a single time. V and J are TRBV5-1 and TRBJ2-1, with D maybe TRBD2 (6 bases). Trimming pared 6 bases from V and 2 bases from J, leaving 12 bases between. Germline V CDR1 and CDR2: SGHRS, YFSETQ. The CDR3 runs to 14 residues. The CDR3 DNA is TGCGCCAGCAACTGGGACTCCCCCTACAATGAGCAGTTCTTC. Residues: CASNWDSPYNEQFF.

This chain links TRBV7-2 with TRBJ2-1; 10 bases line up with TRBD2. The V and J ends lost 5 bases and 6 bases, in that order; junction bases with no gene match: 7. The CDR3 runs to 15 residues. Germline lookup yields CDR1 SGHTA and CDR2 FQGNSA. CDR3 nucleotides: TGTGCCAGCAGCGCAAGACTAGCGGGTGCCAATGAGCAGTTCTTC. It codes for CASSARLAGANEQFF.

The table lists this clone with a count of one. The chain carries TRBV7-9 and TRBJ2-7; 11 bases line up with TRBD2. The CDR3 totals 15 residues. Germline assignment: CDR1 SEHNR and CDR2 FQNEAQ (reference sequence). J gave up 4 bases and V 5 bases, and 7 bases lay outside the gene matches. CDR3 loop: CASSQLGTSGYEQYF. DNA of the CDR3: TGTGCCAGCAGCCAACTCGGGACTAGCGGATACGAGCAGTACTTC.

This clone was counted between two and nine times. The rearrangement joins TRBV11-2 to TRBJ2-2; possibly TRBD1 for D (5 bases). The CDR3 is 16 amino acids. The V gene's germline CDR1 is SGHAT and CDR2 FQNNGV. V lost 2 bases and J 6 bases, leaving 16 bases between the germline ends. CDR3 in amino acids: CASSLIGQGGAGELFF. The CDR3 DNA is TGTGCCAGCAGCTTAATAGGGCAGGGCGGTGCCGGGGAGCTGTTTTTT.

The CDR3: CASSDRLANQGPYNGHNEQFF. The CDR3, as DNA: TGTGCCAGCAGCGACCGACTAGCGAACCAGGGGCCCTACAATGGGCACAATGAGCAGTTCTTC. J is TRBJ2-1 and V is TRBV7-6; 8 bases are shared with TRBD2. V trimming: 5 bases; J trimming: 5 bases; junction bases outside the gene matches: 26. Per the germline V gene, CDR1 is SGHVS and CDR2 is FNYEAQ. This CDR3 spans 21 amino acids.

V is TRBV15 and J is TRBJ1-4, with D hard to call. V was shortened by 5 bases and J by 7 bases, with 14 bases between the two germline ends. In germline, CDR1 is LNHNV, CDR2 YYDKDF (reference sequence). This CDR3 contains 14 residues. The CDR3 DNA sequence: TGTGCCACCAGCCGCAGTCGAGGAAGTGAAAAACTGTTTTTT. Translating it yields CATSRSRGSEKLFF.

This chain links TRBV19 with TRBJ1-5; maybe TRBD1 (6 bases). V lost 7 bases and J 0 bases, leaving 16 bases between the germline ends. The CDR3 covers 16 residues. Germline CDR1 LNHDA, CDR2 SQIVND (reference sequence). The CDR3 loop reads CASKGVRGYSNQPQHF. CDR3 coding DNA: TGTGCCAGTAAGGGGGTGAGGGGCTATAGCAATCAGCCCCAGCATTTT.

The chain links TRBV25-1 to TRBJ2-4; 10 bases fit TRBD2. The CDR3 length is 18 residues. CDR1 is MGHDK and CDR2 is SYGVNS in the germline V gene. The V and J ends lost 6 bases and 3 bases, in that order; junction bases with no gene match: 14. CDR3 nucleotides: TGTGCCAGCAGCCCCTTCTTCAGCGGGAGGGCCGGCAAAAACATTCAGTACTTC. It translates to CASSPFFSGRAGKNIQYF.

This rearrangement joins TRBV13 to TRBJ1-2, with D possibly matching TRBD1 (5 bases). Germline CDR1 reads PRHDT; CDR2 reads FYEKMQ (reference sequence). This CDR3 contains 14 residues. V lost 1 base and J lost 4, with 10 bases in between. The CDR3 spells CASSLVLGAYGYTF. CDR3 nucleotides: TGTGCCAGCAGCTTAGTCCTAGGGGCCTATGGCTACACCTTC.

The CDR3 bases are TGCGCCAGCGGTCTGGGACAGGCGAACTCTGGAAACACCATATATTTT. This gives the protein CASGLGQANSGNTIYF. The V call is TRBV4-3, the J call TRBJ1-3; 8 bases match TRBD1. V shed 8 bases, J shed 0 bases, and the junction held 9 bases outside the gene matches. The CDR3 has 16 residues. Per the germline V gene, CDR1 is LGHNA and CDR2 is YSLEER.

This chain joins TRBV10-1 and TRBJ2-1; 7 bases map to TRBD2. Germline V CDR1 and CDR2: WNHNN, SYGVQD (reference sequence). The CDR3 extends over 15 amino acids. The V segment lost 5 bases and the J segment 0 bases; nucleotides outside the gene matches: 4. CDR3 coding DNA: TGCGCCAGCAGTCAGCTAGCGGACTCCTACAATGAGCAGTTCTTC. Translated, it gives CASSQLADSYNEQFF.

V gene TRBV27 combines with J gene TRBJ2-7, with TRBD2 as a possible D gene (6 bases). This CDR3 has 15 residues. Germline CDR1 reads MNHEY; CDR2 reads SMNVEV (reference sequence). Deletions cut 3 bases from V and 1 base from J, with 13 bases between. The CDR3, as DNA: TGTGCCAGCAGTTTCGGAGGGGTATGGTCCTACGAGCAGTACTTC. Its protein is CASSFGGVWSYEQYF.

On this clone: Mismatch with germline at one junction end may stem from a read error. This CDR3 is CASSVAGGWGKNIQYF. The CDR3 nucleotides are TGTGCCAGCAGCGTAGCGGGAGGGTGGGGCAAAAACATTCAGTACTTC. The chain is built from TRBV7-2 and TRBJ2-4; TRBD2 agrees at 11 bases. The CDR3 consists of 16 residues. Germline lookup yields CDR1 SGHTA and CDR2 FQGNSA.

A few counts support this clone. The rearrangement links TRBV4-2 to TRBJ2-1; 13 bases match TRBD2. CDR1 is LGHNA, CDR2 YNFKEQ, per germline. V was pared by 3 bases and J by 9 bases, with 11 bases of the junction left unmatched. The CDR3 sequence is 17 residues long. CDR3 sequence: CASSHPPGLAGKGEQFF. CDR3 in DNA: TGTGCCAGCAGCCACCCACCGGGACTAGCGGGAAAGGGTGAGCAGTTCTTC.

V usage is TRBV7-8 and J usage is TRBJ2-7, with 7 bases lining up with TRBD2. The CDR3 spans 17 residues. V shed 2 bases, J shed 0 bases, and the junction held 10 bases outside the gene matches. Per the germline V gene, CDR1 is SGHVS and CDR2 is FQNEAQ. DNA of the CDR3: TGTGCCAGCAGCTTACCCCCCAGCGGGGAGAGCTCCTACGAGCAGTACTTC. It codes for CASSLPPSGESSYEQYF. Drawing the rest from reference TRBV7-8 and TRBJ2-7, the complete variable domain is GAGVSQSPRYKVAKRGQDVALRCDPISGHVSLFWYQQALGQGPEFLTYFQNEAQLDKSGLPSDRFFAERPEGSVSTLKIQRTQQEDSAVYLCASSLPPSGESSYEQYFGPGTRLTVT.